The rows below give T cell receptor beta chains drawn from one sample of a study of cytomegalovirus exposure and HLA in healthy donors. The table came from immunoSEQ multiplex PCR; TCRdb's copy has only in-frame clones and leaves some out. The table lists some 110,000 clones, 74% of them singletons, with 4% to 5.5% in the top ten. Specimen: PBMCs. The receptors derive from a man aged 30 to 45 in good health and CMV-seropositive. The CDR3 runs from the conserved cysteine through the conserved F or W. Each record gives: J gene, V gene, CDR3 protein.

TRBJ2-5 | TRBV9 | CASSSASGGERETQYF
TRBJ2-3 | TRBV5-4 | CASSLAGGTNTQYF
TRBJ2-3 | TRBV9 | CASSVGGADTQYF
TRBJ2-3 | TRBV6-5 | CASSYPDRGTDTQYF
TRBJ2-5 | TRBV30 | CAWSRTGEGKTQYF
TRBJ1-2 | TRBV27 | CASSSGTGAGSSYTF
TRBJ1-1 | TRBV9 | CASSVGADTEAFF
TRBJ1-4 | TRBV7-9 | CSSSWTGAGNEKLFF
TRBJ1-1 | TRBV15 | CATSTLWAGSPEAFF
TRBJ1-6 | TRBV6-5 | CASSQVTGNSPLHF